This paragraph reports one T cell receptor (beta chain). In its sample, this clone was seen once. The antigen it binds to is not known. No base qualities exist here, and no much larger clone lies one base off it. The immunoSEQ Assay, a bias-controlled multiplex PCR, was used to amplify TCRbeta CDR3 regions from genomic DNA. The original methods were these. Nucleated cell counts per sample were estimated from amplification of reference gene primers within the assay. To quantify the absolute abundance of each unique TCRbeta CDR3 rearrangement, sequence reads were collapsed and filtered. For each sample, productive Simpson clonality was calculated by taking the square root of Simpson's diversity index across productive rearrangements. TCRdb limited this immuneACCESS table to in-frame rearrangements with V and J called. A share of clones is missing; checked studies link under half to unresolved V genes, and the rest is unexplained. Clone size and V and J calls were adopted from that table, with D and trimming inferred from the DNA. The sample records about 200,000 clones, around four fifths of which are singletons. Of the sample, approximately 0.99% is held by the ten largest clones.

This sample is drawn from a study of blood T cell repertoires in COVID-19 (dated by TCRdb to about 2020). Background for the entire study: Samples from collaborators originated in the United States, Italy and Spain and spanned both the acute and convalescent phases of COVID-19. The repertoires were released in a freely available public database meant as a resource for research on the immune response to SARS-CoV-2. The dataset comprised deeply sampled blood TCRbeta repertoires from subjects exposed to, actively infected with, or recovered from COVID-19. The sample metadata nearly always contained a de-identified subject ID, COVID-19 status, age in years and sex. Where available, HLA class I and class II types were taken from metadata supplied by the sample provider and were not determined by assay-based typing. The material from the prospective study consisted of cDNA or gDNA derived from T cells, B-cell-depleted T cells, or PBMCs. Samples were obtained from the ongoing ImmuneRACE study (first 160 participants) and from some 1,300 subjects provided by 6 global collaborators.

Broad study findings and their caveats: The quantity of clinical and demographic metadata differed by source and by participant and was supplied without curation.

One collaborating source in Seattle enrolled patients during active infection and followed them longitudinally through the course of disease. Each collaborating institution followed its own protocols to collect whole blood in K2EDTA tubes. For TCRbeta analysis, collaborators shipped samples as frozen whole blood, isolated PBMCs, or DNA extracted from either of those sample types. The germline V gene supplies CDR1 MGHDK and CDR2 SYGVNS. The CDR3 holds 14 amino acids from the cysteine to the phenylalanine. Only the CDR3 portion is preserved as DNA: 42 bases, with reading frame beginning at the first base. V and J are truncated by 3 bases and 5 bases respectively, leaving an intervening sequence of 14 bases.

The sequence was collected from a man in his 60s with COVID-19, enrolled during active disease. This chain joins TRBV25-1 to TRBJ2-7; a confident D gene designation cannot be given. Sequencing was performed on peripheral blood. CDR3 protein: CASSEWAPRNEQYF. The bases are TGTGCCAGCAGTGAGTGGGCCCCGCGAAACGAGCAGTACTTC.